This entry lists 11 T cell receptor beta chains sequenced from one sample in a study of human T cells and chemical hapten exposure (dated by TCRdb to the early 2020s). The method behind the library was RACE. Sequencing used a NextSeq 500. Through fastp at Q25 and MiXCR, TCRdb rebuilt clones from the public reads, retaining in-frame beta chains. Identical CDR3 protein sequences are pooled into one entry, listed with their most common genes and DNA. The sample table lists under 200,000 distinct CDR3 sequences, roughly 15% of them with a count of one. 1.5% to 2% of the sample is held by the ten biggest clonotypes. The time point label here, explained by the study, means: patch test 1, 2 weeks after DPC sensitization. This specimen's treatment or condition label, per the study, means: therapeutic diphenylcyclopropenone sensitization with weekly scalp DPC. The sample here was whole blood, taken in connection with sensitization to the hapten diphenylcyclopropenone (DPC). Receptors were obtained from a woman aged 25 to 39 with alopecia areata. Some clones in this sample may be carry-over from other donors' samples.

The chain carries TRBV20-1 and TRBJ2-2; no firm D call. Germline CDR1 DFQATT, CDR2 SNEGSKA (reference sequence). V lost 0 bases and J 3 bases, leaving 8 bases between the germline ends. This CDR3 has 14 residues. The CDR3 DNA reads as TGCAGTGCTAGAGACAGGACCTACACCGGGGAGCTGTTTTTT. It codes for CSARDRTYTGELFF.

The V gene is TRBV4-3, the J gene TRBJ2-3; TRBD2 is a possible D gene (7 bases). Germline values: CDR1 LGHNA, CDR2 YSLEER. CDR3 length: 16 amino acids. Trimming removed 0 bases from V and 2 bases from J, with 12 bases in between. CDR3 DNA: TGCGCCAGCAGCCAAGATGGGGGGGCTCCCACAGATACGCAGTATTTT. Translated, it gives CASSQDGGAPTDTQYF.

V usage is TRBV3-1 and J usage is TRBJ2-1, with TRBD2 identical over 11 bases. CDR1 LGHDT and CDR2 YNNKEL come from the germline V gene (reference sequence). The CDR3 is made up of 17 amino acids. The J segment lost 9 bases and the V segment lost 3 bases, leaving 13 bases of the junction unmatched. The CDR3 region has the DNA TGTGCCAGCAGCCACCATCATAGCGGGAGGGCCGGGTTTGAGCAGTTCTTC. Protein sequence: CASSHHHSGRAGFEQFF.

This clonotype has more than one count but fewer than ten. This chain connects TRBV7-9 to TRBJ2-7, with D hard to call. Germline CDR1 reads SEHNR; CDR2 reads FQNEAQ (reference sequence). The V end was cut by 5 bases, the J end by 3 bases, with 14 bases between. The CDR3 sequence is 14 residues long. The chain's CDR3 is CASSDLDVNYEQYF. DNA of the CDR3: TGTGCCAGCAGCGACCTGGACGTAAACTACGAGCAGTACTTC.

This clonotype was observed a handful of times. The chain employs TRBV9 and TRBJ1-2; D is ambiguous. Trimming shortened V by 5 bases and J by 3 bases, and 8 bases separated the two germline ends. The germline V gene encodes CDR1 SGDLS and CDR2 YYNGEE. The CDR3 covers 12 residues. The CDR3 DNA sequence: TGTGCCAGCAGGGGAGATTACTATGGCTACACCTTC. Its translation: CASRGDYYGYTF.

In this sample, this clonotype turned up a few times. The chain employs TRBV6-5 and TRBJ2-7; 7 bases are a match to TRBD2. Germline V gene lookup returns CDR1 MNHEY and CDR2 SVGAGI. Trimming removed 6 bases from V and 5 bases from J; junction bases left unmatched: 7. The CDR3 runs to 13 residues. CDR3 protein: CASRGGSVDEQYF. Here the CDR3 DNA reads TGTGCCAGCAGGGGGGGGTCCGTGGACGAGCAGTACTTC.

This clonotype showed up just a few times. V and J are TRBV28 and TRBJ1-2; D is ambiguous. The V end lost 5 bases, the J end lost 4 bases, and 11 bases lay between the germline ends. Germline CDR1 MDHEN, CDR2 SYDVKM. This CDR3 is 13 amino acids long. This chain's CDR3 is CASSVGYAYGYTF. In nucleotides, the CDR3 is TGTGCCAGCAGTGTGGGTTACGCCTATGGCTACACCTTC.

CDR3 residues: CASSMGRNSPLHF. As DNA, the CDR3 is TGTGCCAGCAGCATGGGACGGAATTCACCCCTCCACTTT. The chain recombines TRBV11-3 with TRBJ1-6, with D possibly being TRBD1 (5 bases). V dropped 5 bases and J dropped 7 bases, with 9 bases sitting between them. This CDR3 is built from 13 residues. In germline, CDR1 is SGHNT, CDR2 YENEEA.

This clonotype was counted at least ten times. The chain recombines TRBV10-2 with TRBJ2-5; D call uncertain. The CDR3 totals 13 residues. Germline V gene data show CDR1 as WSHSY and CDR2 as SAAADI. Between the trimmed V and J ends, which lost 6 bases and 1 base, there was a span of 9 bases. The CDR3 DNA is TGCGCCAGCAGAGTGGGGATCCAAGAGACCCAGTACTTC. Translating gives CASRVGIQETQYF.

This clonotype was detected ten times or more. The V gene is TRBV7-9, the J gene TRBJ2-7; D unresolved. The germline V gene has CDR1 SEHNR and CDR2 FQNEAQ (reference sequence). The CDR3 is made up of 15 amino acids. The germline V and J ends were trimmed by 1 base and 6 bases, with 16 bases remaining between them. CDR3 in amino acids: CASSLDGVKTGEQYF. The CDR3 DNA sequence: TGTGCCAGCAGCTTAGATGGAGTCAAGACGGGCGAGCAGTACTTC.

This rearrangement joins TRBV11-1 to TRBJ1-5; TRBD1 matches 7 bases. The J segment lost 4 bases and the V segment lost 5 bases, leaving 5 bases of the junction unmatched. CDR1 is SGHAT, CDR2 FQDESV, per germline (reference sequence). The CDR3 length is 14 residues. CDR3 amino acids: CASSREGANQPQHF. Written as DNA, the CDR3 is TGTGCCAGCAGCCGCGAGGGGGCGAATCAGCCCCAGCATTTT.